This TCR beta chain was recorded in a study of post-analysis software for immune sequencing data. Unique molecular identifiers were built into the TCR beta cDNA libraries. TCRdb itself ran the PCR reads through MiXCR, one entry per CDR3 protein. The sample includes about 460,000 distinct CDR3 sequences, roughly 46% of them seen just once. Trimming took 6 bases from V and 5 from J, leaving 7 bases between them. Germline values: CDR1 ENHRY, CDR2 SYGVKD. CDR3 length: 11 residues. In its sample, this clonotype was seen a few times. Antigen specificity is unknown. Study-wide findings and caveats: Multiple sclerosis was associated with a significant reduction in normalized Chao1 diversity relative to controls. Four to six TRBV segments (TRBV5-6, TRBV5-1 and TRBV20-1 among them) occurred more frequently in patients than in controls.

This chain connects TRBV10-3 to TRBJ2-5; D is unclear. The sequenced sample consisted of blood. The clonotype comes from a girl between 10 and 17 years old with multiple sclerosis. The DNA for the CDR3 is TGTGCCATCAGGGATCGGGAGACCCAGTACTTC. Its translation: CAIRDRETQYF.